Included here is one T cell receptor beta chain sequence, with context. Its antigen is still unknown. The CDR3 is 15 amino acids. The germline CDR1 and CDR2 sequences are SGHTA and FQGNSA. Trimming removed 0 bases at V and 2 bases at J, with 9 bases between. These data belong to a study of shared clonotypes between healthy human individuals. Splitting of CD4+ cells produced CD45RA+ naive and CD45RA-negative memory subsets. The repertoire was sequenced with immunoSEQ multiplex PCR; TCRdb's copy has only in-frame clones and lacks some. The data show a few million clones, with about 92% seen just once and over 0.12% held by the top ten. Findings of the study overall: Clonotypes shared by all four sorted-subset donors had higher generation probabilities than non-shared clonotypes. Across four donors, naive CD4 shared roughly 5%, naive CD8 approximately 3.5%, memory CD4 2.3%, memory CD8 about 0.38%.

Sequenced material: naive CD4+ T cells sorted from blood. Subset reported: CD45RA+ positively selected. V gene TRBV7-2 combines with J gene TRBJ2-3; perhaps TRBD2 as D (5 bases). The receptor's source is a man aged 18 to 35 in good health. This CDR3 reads CASSLAGSNTDTQYF. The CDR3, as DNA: TGTGCCAGCAGCTTAGCGGGGAGTAACACAGATACGCAGTATTTT.